The 14 T cell receptor beta chains given below trace back to one sample, sequenced in a study of vaccination and CD4 T cells after COVID-19. No antigen is known for these receptors. Sequenced with the Oncomine TCR Beta short-read assay was DNA taken from cultured CD4+ T cells. TCRdb reprocessed the PCR reads with MiXCR, giving one entry per CDR3 protein. This table has about 15,000 distinct CDR3 sequences, 52% appearing once. Treatment denoted: 10-day PBMC culture with coronavirus spike peptide pools or control peptides (ViraFEST assay). Sequencing was done on a sample of CD4+ T cells from blood, cultured in vitro. The receptors were sampled from a human donor who had recovered from COVID-19.

This rearrangement joins TRBV7-8 to TRBJ2-2; TRBD1 matches 9 bases. V shed 1 base, J shed 3 bases, and the junction held 3 bases outside the gene matches. CDR1 and CDR2 (germline): SGHVS, FQNEAQ. The CDR3 totals 16 residues. CDR3: CASSLGGQGHTGELFF. The CDR3 coding sequence is TGTGCCAGCAGCTTAGGTGGACAGGGGCACACCGGGGAGCTGTTTTTT.

The CDR3 loop reads CASSLIEGTGGIDTQYF. The CDR3, as DNA: TGTGCCAGCAGCTTAATCGAGGGGACAGGGGGAATAGATACGCAGTATTTT. J is TRBJ2-3 and V is TRBV7-2, with 11 bases lining up with TRBD1. Germline CDR1 SGHTA, CDR2 FQGNSA. CDR3 length: 17 amino acids. Trimming at V came to 2 bases and at J to 5 bases, leaving 9 bases not matched to a gene.

The chain recombines TRBV19 with TRBJ2-5; 10 positions match TRBD2. Looked up from germline, CDR1 is LNHDA and CDR2 is SQIVND (reference sequence). With V trimmed by 2 bases and J by 1 base, 4 bases remained unmatched. The CDR3 extends over 16 amino acids. The CDR3 DNA is TGTGCCAGTAGTATAAGGACTAGCGGTGCCCAAGAGACCCAGTACTTC. It yields the protein CASSIRTSGAQETQYF. The full variable domain, its missing parts supplied by reference TRBV19 and TRBJ2-5, is DGGITQSPKYLFRKEGQNVTLSCEQNLNHDAMYWYRQDPGQGLRLIYYSQIVNDFQKGDIAEGYSVSREKKESFPLTVTSAQKNPTAFYLCASSIRTSGAQETQYFGPGTRLLVL.

The chain combines TRBV4-1 with TRBJ1-1, with 8 bases lining up with TRBD1. Germline V gene data show CDR1 as MGHRA and CDR2 as YSYEKL. V lost 4 bases and J lost 3; bases outside the gene matches: 4. This CDR3 has 14 residues. CDR3 sequence: CASSPDRVDTEAFF. The CDR3 DNA reads TGCGCCAGCAGCCCGGACAGGGTGGACACTGAAGCTTTCTTT.

V is TRBV30 and J is TRBJ1-2; a weak D match, TRBD1 (5 bases). The CDR3 has 17 residues. Trimming pared 1 base from V and 5 bases from J, leaving 23 bases between. CDR1 and CDR2 (germline): GTSNPN, SVGIG (reference sequence). The CDR3 here is CAWSADFSRDLSYGYTF. CDR3 DNA: TGTGCCTGGAGTGCAGATTTTTCGAGGGACTTGAGTTATGGCTACACCTTC.

The chain has TRBV7-2 and TRBJ2-5; TRBD2 aligns across 11 bases. Germline loops: CDR1 SGHTA, CDR2 FQGNSA. V lost 5 bases, J lost 2 bases, and 13 bases stayed unmatched. This CDR3 contains 18 residues. CDR3 nucleotides: TGTGCCAGCAGCCCTCCCGGTCTAGCGGGAGGCCGACAAGAGACCCAGTACTTC. Translated, it gives CASSPPGLAGGRQETQYF. Based on the CDR3 plus reference TRBV7-2 and TRBJ2-5, the full variable domain is GAGVSQSPSNKVTEKGKDVELRCDPISGHTALYWYRQSLGQGLEFLIYFQGNSAPDKSGLPSDRFSAERTGGSVSTLTIQRTQQEDSAVYLCASSPPGLAGGRQETQYFGPGTRLLVL.

This chain links TRBV2 with TRBJ1-2; D ambiguous. CDR1 and CDR2 (germline): SNHLY, FYNNEI. V was clipped by 7 bases and J by 5 bases, with 11 bases between them. This CDR3 spans 12 amino acids. The CDR3 sequence is CASKVTAYGYTF. CDR3 in DNA: TGTGCCAGCAAGGTTACAGCTTATGGCTACACCTTC.

This chain links TRBV20-1 with TRBJ1-1; no reliable D call. The CDR3 covers 15 residues. The germline gives CDR1 DFQATT, CDR2 SNEGSKA (reference sequence). V was pared by 0 bases and J by 1 base, with 12 bases between. The CDR3 DNA follows: TGCAGTGCTAGAGATCAAAGGTTACGGAACACTGAAGCTTTCTTT. Protein sequence: CSARDQRLRNTEAFF.

V and J are TRBV20-1 and TRBJ2-5, with TRBD2 identical over 12 bases. CDR1 and CDR2 from the germline V gene are DFQATT and SNEGSKA (reference sequence). The CDR3 extends over 13 amino acids. Unmatched junction bases numbered 3, after V lost 7 bases and J lost 3 bases. The DNA for the CDR3 is TGCAGTGGCCGGACTAGCGGGGAAGAGACCCAGTACTTC. Amino acid sequence: CSGRTSGEETQYF.

The chain is built from TRBV2 and TRBJ1-5; TRBD1 agrees at 7 bases. The CDR3 loop spans 15 amino acids. In germline, CDR1 is SNHLY, CDR2 FYNNEI. After removal of 5 bases from V and 4 bases from J, the junction contained 8 bases not matched to a gene. CDR3 DNA: TGTGCCAGCAGTCCAGGGGGTATGGGTAATCAGCCCCAGCATTTT. Translated, it gives CASSPGGMGNQPQHF.

CDR3 bases: TGTGCCAGCAGTTTATCGCAGATTGGGGAACAGTTCTTC. It encodes CASSLSQIGEQFF. The V and J genes are TRBV27 and TRBJ2-1; D gene ambiguous. The germline V gene encodes CDR1 MNHEY and CDR2 SMNVEV (reference sequence). The V end was cut by 0 bases, the J end by 13 bases, with 13 bases between. CDR3 length: 13 residues.

CDR3 in amino acids: CASSEASGLAGGSDTQYF. The CDR3, as DNA: TGTGCCAGCAGTGAAGCAAGCGGACTAGCGGGAGGATCAGATACGCAGTATTTT. The rearrangement links TRBV6-1 to TRBJ2-3; 14 bases map to TRBD2. V trimming: 0 bases; J trimming: 4 bases; junction bases outside the gene matches: 6. CDR1 is MNHNS and CDR2 is SASEGT in the germline V gene. This CDR3 region has 18 residues.

This chain links TRBV6-1 with TRBJ1-1; D ambiguous. This CDR3 has 10 residues. The germline gives CDR1 MNHNS, CDR2 SASEGT. V was pared by 5 bases and J by 7 bases, with 5 bases between. The CDR3 is CASSRGEAFF. For the CDR3, the DNA is TGTGCCAGCAGTCGGGGTGAAGCTTTCTTT.

The V gene is TRBV15, the J gene TRBJ1-6, with D possibly matching TRBD1 (6 bases). This CDR3 comprises 15 residues. V was shortened by 8 bases and J by 8 bases, with 19 bases between the two germline ends. The germline V gene has CDR1 LNHNV and CDR2 YYDKDF (reference sequence). CDR3 in amino acids: CATLPNRDKDSPLHF. DNA of the CDR3: TGTGCCACCCTACCAAACAGGGACAAGGATTCACCCCTCCACTTT.